These T cell receptor beta chains were read from a single sample in a study of T-cell reconstitution after alpha-beta-depleted transplantation in children. TCRdb reanalysed the PCR reads using MiXCR and keeps one entry per CDR3 protein. The table records fewer than 750,000 distinct CDR3 sequences, 20% to 30% of them present only once. The sample consisted of PBMCs, taken before TCRalphabeta/CD19-depleted stem cell transplant. The origin of the receptors is a boy under two years old with Wiskott-Aldrich syndrome, due to receive a stem cell transplant. Each CDR3 is given with its conserved first and last residue. The order of the fields is V gene, D gene, clone size, J gene, CDR3 protein, CDR3 DNA. The D gene is left open where the match is weak. Clone size is stated in some rows and not others, as once, few, many or a class when expanded.

TRBV28	TRBD2	.	TRBJ2-7	CASRPSSGGRYYEQYF	TGTGCCAGCAGACCCTCTAGCGGGGGGCGCTACTACGAGCAGTACTTC
TRBV27	.	few	TRBJ2-3	CATSPWDGRTDTQYF	TGTGCCACCTCTCCCTGGGACGGACGCACAGATACGCAGTATTTT
TRBV5-4	.	.	TRBJ2-2	CASSATPNTGELFF	TGTGCCAGCAGCGCCACACCGAACACCGGGGAGCTGTTTTTT
TRBV6-5	.	many	TRBJ1-1	CASSPFKVSTEAFF	TGTGCCAGCAGTCCCTTCAAGGTGTCCACTGAAGCTTTCTTT
TRBV28	TRBD2	.	TRBJ2-1	CASSSYPGTSGRAQFF	TGTGCCAGCAGTTCCTACCCCGGGACTAGCGGGAGGGCTCAGTTCTTC
TRBV27	.	many	TRBJ2-2	CASSPYSANTGELFF	TGTGCCAGCAGTCCTTACTCCGCGAACACCGGGGAGCTGTTTTTT
TRBV12-3/TRBV12-4	TRBD1	few	TRBJ1-3	CASKITGGGNTIYF	TGTGCCAGCAAAATCACAGGGGGTGGAAACACCATATATTTT
TRBV21-1	.	.	TRBJ2-1	CASSKVSRGSIYNEQFF	TGTGCCAGCAGCAAAGTAAGCCGGGGGAGCATCTACAATGAGCAGTTCTTC
TRBV5-1	.	.	TRBJ2-2	CASSLTGHNTGELFF	TGCGCCAGCAGCTTGACGGGACACAACACCGGGGAGCTGTTTTTT
TRBV5-1	TRBD1	few	TRBJ1-4	CASSVDRGNEKLFF	TGCGCCAGCTCCGTAGACAGGGGCAATGAAAAACTGTTTTTT
TRBV19	.	.	TRBJ2-6	CASSRVTGSGANVLTF	TGTGCCAGTAGTCGAGTTACAGGGTCTGGGGCCAACGTCCTGACTTTC
TRBV20-1	TRBD2	.	TRBJ2-7	CSARGLAGGVYEQYF	TGCAGTGCTAGGGGGTTAGCGGGAGGCGTGTACGAGCAGTACTTC
TRBV27	TRBD1	.	TRBJ2-1	CASSITGDYNEQFF	TGTGCCAGCAGTATAACAGGGGATTACAATGAGCAGTTCTTC
TRBV6-5	.	many	TRBJ2-2	CASSAGTGELFF	TGTGCCAGCAGTGCGGGGACAGGGGAGCTGTTTTTT
TRBV5-1	TRBD1	few	TRBJ1-5	CASSAGTDNQPQHF	TGCGCCAGCAGTGCCGGGACAGATAATCAGCCCCAGCATTTT
TRBV20-1	.	few	TRBJ1-6	CSARDRGAKSSPLHF	TGCAGTGCTAGAGATCGTGGGGCAAAGAGTTCACCCCTCCACTTT
TRBV5-6	TRBD1	few	TRBJ2-1	CASSPWPGTGYIEQFF	TGTGCCAGCAGCCCATGGCCCGGGACAGGGTACATAGAGCAGTTCTTC
TRBV20-1	.	.	TRBJ2-1	CSAKVASSHNEQFF	TGCAGTGCTAAGGTAGCTAGCTCCCACAATGAGCAGTTCTTC
TRBV28	.	.	TRBJ2-7	CASSARSVTYEQYF	TGTGCCAGCTCGGCTAGGTCGGTTACCTACGAGCAGTACTTC
TRBV5-1	.	few	TRBJ2-2	CASSLGADTGELFF	TGCGCCAGCAGCTTGGGTGCGGACACCGGGGAGCTGTTTTTT
TRBV10-2	TRBD2	few	TRBJ2-3	CASSEAGALDTQYF	TGCGCCAGCAGTGAGGCGGGAGCTCTAGATACGCAGTATTTT
TRBV11-2	.	few	TRBJ2-3	CASTSRSGWGIDTQYF	TGTGCCAGCACCTCAAGGAGCGGTTGGGGGATAGATACGCAGTATTTT
TRBV7-6	TRBD2	few	TRBJ2-5	CASSLGRTSGNQETQYF	TGTGCCAGCAGCTTAGGAAGGACTAGCGGGAACCAAGAGACCCAGTACTTC
TRBV12-3/TRBV12-4	TRBD1	.	TRBJ2-1	CASSSPDRVYNEQFF	TGTGCCAGCAGTTCCCCGGACAGGGTCTACAATGAGCAGTTCTTC
TRBV27	TRBD1	.	TRBJ1-6	CASRLIRGPYNSPLHF	TGTGCCAGCAGGCTAATCAGGGGGCCCTATAATTCACCCCTCCACTTT
TRBV20-1	TRBD2	.	TRBJ2-7	CSARVVAGGPEQYF	TGCAGTGCTAGGGTAGTAGCGGGAGGCCCCGAGCAGTACTTC
TRBV12-3/TRBV12-4	.	.	TRBJ2-5	CASSSYGGGETQYF	TGTGCCAGCAGTTCCTATGGGGGAGGAGAGACCCAGTACTTC